This T cell receptor (beta chain) was obtained from a study of OX40 agonist ivuxolimab in advanced cancers. J gave up 7 bases and V 2 bases, and 7 bases lay outside the gene matches. CDR3 length: 16 amino acids. Per germline, CDR1 SGHNT and CDR2 YENEEA. Method: immunoSEQ multiplex PCR; TCRdb's copy keeps in-frame clones and lacks some. Altogether around 68,000 clones are present, roughly 84% being singletons, with the ten largest covering 0.68%. The chain carries TRBV11-3 and TRBJ1-5, with 11 bases fitting TRBD1. The sequence was obtained from an adult with an advanced solid tumor such as melanoma, head and neck, liver or kidney cancer. The sample here was CD4+ or CD8+ T cells sorted from blood, taken in a trial of the OX40 agonist ivuxolimab. The CDR3 nucleotides are TGTGCCAGCAGCTTAAACCCCGGGACAGGGGGACAGCCCCAGCATTTT. Translation gives CASSLNPGTGGQPQHF. Full variable domain (rest looked up from reference TRBV11-3 and TRBJ1-5): EAGVVQSPRYKIIEKKQPVAFWCNPISGHNTLYWYLQNLGQGPELLIRYENEEAVDDSQLPKDRFSAERLKGVDSTLKIQPAELGDSAVYLCASSLNPGTGGQPQHFGDGTRLSIL.